The clone carrying this T cell receptor (beta chain) is labeled medium-sized. This sample is drawn from a study of metastatic and nonmetastatic thyroid tumors. On the study more broadly: Repertoire data that came from the blood and tumor or nodule tissue of malignant and benign thyroid patients were compared.

V trimming: 3 bases; J trimming: 5 bases; junction bases outside the gene matches: 7. Germline V gives CDR1 SGHAT, CDR2 FQDESV (reference sequence). CDR3 length equals 14 residues. Patients were all untreated before their thyroid surgery. Via MiXCR, TCRdb re-called the PCR reads. The data show about 9,600 clones, approximately 31% seen once. The material sequenced was tumor tissue. The TCR originated in a female donor with papillary thyroid cancer or a benign thyroid nodule (not recorded which). Some clones in this sample may be carry-over from other donors' samples. The V gene is TRBV11-1, the J gene TRBJ2-7; 7 nucleotides line up with TRBD2. CDR3 in DNA: TGTGCCAGCAGCTTGCCCGGGACTAACGACGAGCAGTACTTC. Its translation: CASSLPGTNDEQYF.